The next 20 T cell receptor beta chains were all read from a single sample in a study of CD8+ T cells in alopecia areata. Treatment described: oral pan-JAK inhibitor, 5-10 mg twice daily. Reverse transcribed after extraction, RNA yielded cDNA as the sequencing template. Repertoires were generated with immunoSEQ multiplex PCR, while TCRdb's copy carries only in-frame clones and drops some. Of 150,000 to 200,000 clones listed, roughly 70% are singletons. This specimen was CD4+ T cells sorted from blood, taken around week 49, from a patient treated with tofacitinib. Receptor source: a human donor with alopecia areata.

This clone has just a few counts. CDR3 coding DNA: TGTGCCAGCAGCTTTAGTGCGGTGGCCGATGAGCAGTTCTTC. It specifies CASSFSAVADEQFF. V gene TRBV7-9 combines with J gene TRBJ2-1; D remains unclear. The CDR3 consists of 14 residues. Trimming took 3 bases from V and 8 from J, leaving 14 bases between them. Looked up from germline, CDR1 is SEHNR and CDR2 is FQNEAQ (reference sequence).

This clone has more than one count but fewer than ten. CDR3 region: CASSQDGLQITDTQYF. The CDR3 DNA reads TGTGCCAGCAGCCAAGATGGGCTACAAATCACAGATACGCAGTATTTT. The chain has TRBV4-2 and TRBJ2-3, with unresolved D. This CDR3 has 16 amino acids. CDR1 and CDR2 (germline): LGHNA, YNFKEQ. Between the trimmed V and J ends, which lost 0 bases and 2 bases, there was a span of 12 bases.

The CDR3 reads CAIGTAYEQYF. The CDR3 DNA sequence: TGTGCCATCGGGACAGCCTACGAGCAGTACTTC. The rearrangement links TRBV10-3 to TRBJ2-7, with 7 bases fitting TRBD1. Trimming took 8 bases from V and 2 from J; bases not matched to a gene: 0. The V gene's germline CDR1 is ENHRY and CDR2 SYGVKD. There are 11 residues in the CDR3.

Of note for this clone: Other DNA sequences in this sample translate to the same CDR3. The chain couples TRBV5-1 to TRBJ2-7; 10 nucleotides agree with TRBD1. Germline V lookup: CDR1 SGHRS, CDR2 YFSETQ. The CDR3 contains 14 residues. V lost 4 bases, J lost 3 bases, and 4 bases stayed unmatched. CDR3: CASSPGQGGYEQYF. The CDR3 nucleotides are TGCGCCAGCAGCCCAGGACAGGGGGGCTACGAGCAGTACTTC.

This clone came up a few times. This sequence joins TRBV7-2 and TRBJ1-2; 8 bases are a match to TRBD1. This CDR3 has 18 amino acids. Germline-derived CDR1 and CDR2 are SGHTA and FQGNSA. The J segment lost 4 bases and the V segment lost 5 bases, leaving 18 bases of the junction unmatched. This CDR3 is CASSPRELGQGRSYGYTF. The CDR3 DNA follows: TGTGCCAGCAGCCCCCGAGAACTCGGACAGGGAAGAAGCTATGGCTACACCTTC.

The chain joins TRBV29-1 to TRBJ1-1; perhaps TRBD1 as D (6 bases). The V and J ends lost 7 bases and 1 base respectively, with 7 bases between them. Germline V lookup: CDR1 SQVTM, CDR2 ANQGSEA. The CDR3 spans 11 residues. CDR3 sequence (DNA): TGCAGCGCGGACAGGAACACTGAAGCTTTCTTT. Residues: CSADRNTEAFF.

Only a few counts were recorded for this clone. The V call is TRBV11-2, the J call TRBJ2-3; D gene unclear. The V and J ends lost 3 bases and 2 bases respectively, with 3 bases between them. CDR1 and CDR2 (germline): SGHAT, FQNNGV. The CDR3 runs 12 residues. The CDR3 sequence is CASSFFTDTQYF. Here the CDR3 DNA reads TGTGCCAGCAGCTTCTTCACAGATACGCAGTATTTT.

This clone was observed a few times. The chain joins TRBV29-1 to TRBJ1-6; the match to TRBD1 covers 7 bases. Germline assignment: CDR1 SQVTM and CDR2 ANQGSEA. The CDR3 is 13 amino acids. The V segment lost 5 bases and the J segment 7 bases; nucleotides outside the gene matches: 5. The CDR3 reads CSVRGTANSPLHF. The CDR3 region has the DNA TGCAGCGTTCGAGGGACAGCGAATTCACCCCTCCACTTT.

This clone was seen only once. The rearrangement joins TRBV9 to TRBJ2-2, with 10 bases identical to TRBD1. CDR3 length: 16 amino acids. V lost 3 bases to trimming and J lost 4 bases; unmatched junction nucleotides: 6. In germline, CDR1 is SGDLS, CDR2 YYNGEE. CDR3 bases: TGTGCCAGCAGCGGCAGACAGGGGGCAAGCACCGGGGAGCTGTTTTTT. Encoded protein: CASSGRQGASTGELFF.

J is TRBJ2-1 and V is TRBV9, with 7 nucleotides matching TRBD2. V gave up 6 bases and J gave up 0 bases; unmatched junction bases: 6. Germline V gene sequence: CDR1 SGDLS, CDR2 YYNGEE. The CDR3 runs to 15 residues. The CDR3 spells CASKRAGDSYNEQFF. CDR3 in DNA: TGTGCCAGCAAAAGGGCGGGAGACTCCTACAATGAGCAGTTCTTC.

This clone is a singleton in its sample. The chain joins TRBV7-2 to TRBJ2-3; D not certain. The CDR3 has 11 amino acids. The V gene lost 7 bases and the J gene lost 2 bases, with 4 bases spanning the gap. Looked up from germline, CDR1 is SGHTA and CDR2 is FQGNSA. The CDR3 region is CASTNTDTQYF. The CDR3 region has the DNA TGTGCCAGCACCAACACAGATACGCAGTATTTT.

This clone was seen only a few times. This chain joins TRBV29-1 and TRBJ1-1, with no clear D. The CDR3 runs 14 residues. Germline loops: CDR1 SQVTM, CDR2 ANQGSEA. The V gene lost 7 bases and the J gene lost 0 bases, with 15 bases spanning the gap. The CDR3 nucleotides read TGCAGCGGGACGGGCCTTCTAATGAACACTGAAGCTTTCTTT. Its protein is CSGTGLLMNTEAFF.

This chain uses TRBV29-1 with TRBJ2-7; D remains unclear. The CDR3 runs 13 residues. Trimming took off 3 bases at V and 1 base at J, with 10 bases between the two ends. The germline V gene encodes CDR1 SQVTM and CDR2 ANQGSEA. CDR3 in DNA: TGCAGCGTTGACGATGGGCAGTCCTACGAGCAGTACTTC. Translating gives CSVDDGQSYEQYF.

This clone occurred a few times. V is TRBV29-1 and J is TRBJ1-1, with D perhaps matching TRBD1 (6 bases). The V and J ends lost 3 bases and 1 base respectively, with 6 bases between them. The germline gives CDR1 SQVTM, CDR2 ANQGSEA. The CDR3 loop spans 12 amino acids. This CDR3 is CSVETGNTEAFF. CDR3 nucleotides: TGCAGCGTTGAGACAGGGAACACTGAAGCTTTCTTT.

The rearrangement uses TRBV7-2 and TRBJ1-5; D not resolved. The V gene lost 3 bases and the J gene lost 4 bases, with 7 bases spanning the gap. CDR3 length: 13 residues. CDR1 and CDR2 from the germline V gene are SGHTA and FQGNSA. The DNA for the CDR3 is TGTGCCAGCAGCTTTACAGAGAATCAGCCCCAGCATTTT. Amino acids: CASSFTENQPQHF.

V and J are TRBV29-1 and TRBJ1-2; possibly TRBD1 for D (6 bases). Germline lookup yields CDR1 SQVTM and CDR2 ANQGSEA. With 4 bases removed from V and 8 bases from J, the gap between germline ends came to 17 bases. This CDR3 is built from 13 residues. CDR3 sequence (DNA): TGCAGCGTTGGGCCCCCAGGGGCTTGGGGCTACACCTTC. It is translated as CSVGPPGAWGYTF.

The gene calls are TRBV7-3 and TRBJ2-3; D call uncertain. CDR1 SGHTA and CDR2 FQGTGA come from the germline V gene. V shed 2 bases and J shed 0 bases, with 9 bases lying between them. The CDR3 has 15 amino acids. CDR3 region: CASSLDRHSTDTQYF. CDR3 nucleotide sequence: TGTGCCAGCAGCTTAGATAGGCATAGCACAGATACGCAGTATTTT. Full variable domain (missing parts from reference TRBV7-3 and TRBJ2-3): GAGVSQTPSNKVTEKGKYVELRCDPISGHTALYWYRQSLGQGPEFLIYFQGTGAADDSGLPNDRFFAVRPEGSVSTLKIQRTERGDSAVYLCASSLDRHSTDTQYFGPGTRLTVL.

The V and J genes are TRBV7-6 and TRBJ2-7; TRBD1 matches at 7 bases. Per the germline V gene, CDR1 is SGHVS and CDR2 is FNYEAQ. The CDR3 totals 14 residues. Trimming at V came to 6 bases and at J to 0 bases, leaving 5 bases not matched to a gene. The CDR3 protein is CASSKGTASYEQYF. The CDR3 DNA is TGTGCCAGCAGTAAGGGGACAGCCTCCTACGAGCAGTACTTC. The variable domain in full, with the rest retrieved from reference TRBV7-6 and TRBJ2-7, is GAGVSQSPRYKVTKRGQDVALRCDPISGHVSLYWYRQALGQGPEFLTYFNYEAQQDKSGLPNDRFSAERPEGSISTLTIQRTEQRDSAMYRCASSKGTASYEQYFGPGTRLTVT.

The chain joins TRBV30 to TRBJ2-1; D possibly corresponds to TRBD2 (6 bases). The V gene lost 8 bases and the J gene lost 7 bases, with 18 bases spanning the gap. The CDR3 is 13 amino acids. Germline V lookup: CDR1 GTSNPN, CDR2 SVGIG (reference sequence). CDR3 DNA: TGTGCCAGGAATCCTTATCGGGGGAATGAGCAGTTCTTC. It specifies CARNPYRGNEQFF.

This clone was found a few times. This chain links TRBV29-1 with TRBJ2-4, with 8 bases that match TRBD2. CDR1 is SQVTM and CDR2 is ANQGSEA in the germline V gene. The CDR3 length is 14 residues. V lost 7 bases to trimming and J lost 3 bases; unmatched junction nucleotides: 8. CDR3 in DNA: TGCAGCGGGACGGGCGGGGGGAGCAAAAACATTCAGTACTTC. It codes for CSGTGGGSKNIQYF. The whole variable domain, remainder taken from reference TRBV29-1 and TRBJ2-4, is SAVISQKPSRDICQRGTSLTIQCQVDSQVTMMFWYRQQPGQSLTLIATANQGSEATYESGFVIDKFPISRPNLTFSTLTVSNMSPEDSSIYLCSGTGGGSKNIQYFGAGTRLSVL.